The 7 T cell receptor beta chains below all came from one sample that was sequenced in a study of CD8 T cells in ankylosing spondylitis. Findings and limits, study-wide: A motif in TCR beta, a set of about 8 highly homologous variants, appeared characteristic of ankylosing spondylitis blood.

Their target antigens are unknown. TCRdb recomputed calls from the 5' RACE reads with MiXCR, one row per CDR3 protein. This sample has some 200,000 distinct CDR3 sequences; about 7.3% occur once, and the top ten carry approximately 15%. The sample comprised blood, either unsorted or a sorted T cell fraction (not recorded which). These receptors all come from a male donor with ankylosing spondylitis.

Ten or more counts support this clonotype. The J gene is TRBJ2-1, the V gene TRBV5-1; D remains unclear. The CDR3 length is 14 residues. CDR1 is SGHRS and CDR2 is YFSETQ in the germline V gene. V was pared by 4 bases and J by 8 bases, with 16 bases between. CDR3: CASSHPTRSYEQFF. The DNA for the CDR3 is TGCGCCAGCAGCCACCCAACGCGGTCTTATGAGCAGTTCTTC.

This clonotype showed up many times. This chain uses TRBV28 with TRBJ1-5; D gene unclear. Germline V gene sequence: CDR1 MDHEN, CDR2 SYDVKM. V lost 1 base and J 7 bases, leaving 11 bases between the germline ends. This CDR3 region has 14 residues. CDR3 coding DNA: TGTGCCAGCAGTTTATCCCTAGTTGGCCAGCCCCAGCATTTT. Amino acids: CASSLSLVGQPQHF.

This clonotype was seen many times. Here the CDR3 DNA reads TGTGCCAGCAGCCTCAGGACGGACAGGGTGCGAGATACGCAGTATTTT. Its protein product is CASSLRTDRVRDTQYF. The gene calls are TRBV7-9 and TRBJ2-3, with TRBD1 identical over 8 bases. Per the germline V gene, CDR1 is SEHNR and CDR2 is FQNEAQ (reference sequence). Losses at the gene ends were 5 bases for V and 5 bases for J; bases not matched to a gene: 12. This CDR3 is 16 amino acids long.

This clonotype was observed at least ten times. The chain couples TRBV7-2 to TRBJ2-7; TRBD1 agrees at 7 bases. V trimming: 3 bases; J trimming: 12 bases; junction bases outside the gene matches: 8. Germline CDR1 and CDR2: SGHTA and FQGNSA. The CDR3 extends over 12 amino acids. This CDR3 reads CASSLWDSETYF. The CDR3 DNA sequence: TGTGCCAGCAGCTTGTGGGACAGCGAGACGTACTTC.

Remarks on this clonotype: Its ends do not fully match the called genes, so a read error is possible. The chain carries TRBV7-3 and TRBJ2-1, with 7 bases that match TRBD1. The CDR3 totals 14 residues. Germline V gene data show CDR1 as SGHTA and CDR2 as FQGTGA. The CDR3 protein is CANSLTGTEVGQFF. The CDR3 DNA is TGTGCCAACAGCTTAACCGGGACAGAGGTTGGGCAGTTCTTC. Together with reference TRBV7-3 and TRBJ2-1, the CDR3 gives the full variable domain: GAGVSQTPSNKVTEKGKYVELRCDPISGHTALYWYRQSLGQGPEFLIYFQGTGAADDSGLPNDRFFAVRPEGSVSTLKIQRTERGDSAVYLCANSLTGTEVGQFFGPGTRLTVL.

This clonotype was observed at least ten times. The J gene is TRBJ2-7, the V gene TRBV5-1; D uncertain. Germline V CDR1 and CDR2: SGHRS, YFSETQ. Trimming took off 0 bases at V and 7 bases at J, with 5 bases between the two ends. The CDR3 consists of 11 residues. This chain's CDR3 is CASSLAKEQYF. CDR3 DNA: TGCGCCAGCAGCTTGGCTAAGGAGCAGTACTTC.

Ten or more counts support this clonotype. The chain has TRBV4-2 and TRBJ2-2, with TRBD1 matching 9 bases. Germline V gene sequence: CDR1 LGHNA, CDR2 YNFKEQ. The CDR3 is 18 amino acids. The ends lost 4 bases at V and 0 bases at J; junction bases unmatched: 9. This CDR3 reads CASSRRWDRATNTGELFF. The CDR3 coding sequence is TGTGCCAGCAGCCGGAGATGGGACAGGGCCACGAACACCGGGGAGCTGTTTTTT.